This T cell receptor beta chain was recovered during a study of CD8+ T cells in alopecia areata. Turning to the study itself: Treated individuals took tofacitinib by mouth, 5 to 10 mg twice daily. Tofacitinib ran 6 to 18 months, followed by 6 months off drug. Findings of the study overall: Numerous clones, expanded in lesions, remained in scalp and blood during tofacitinib. Higher clonality than in normal scalp was seen in lesional scalp, especially alopecia totalis/universalis.

This CDR3 is built from 11 residues. V was clipped by 7 bases and J by 8 bases, with 11 bases between them. Germline lookup yields CDR1 WSHSY and CDR2 SAAADI. Sequencing relied on a cDNA template that was reverse transcribed from extracted RNA. Here immunoSEQ multiplex PCR was the method, and the copy in TCRdb shows in-frame clones only, minus some. Of roughly 180,000 clones listed, roughly 50% were seen once; the top ten hold approximately 11%. Regarding treatment: oral pan-JAK inhibitor, 5-10 mg twice daily. In the case of this clone: Its cognate antigen is unknown.

The sequencing here drew on CD8+ T cells sorted from blood, taken at week 24, from a patient treated with tofacitinib. V gene TRBV10-2 combines with J gene TRBJ1-2, with D perhaps TRBD1 (5 bases). The receptor was derived from a human donor with alopecia areata. CDR3 nucleotide sequence: TGCGCCAGCAAGGACACAGAGGGCTACACCTTC. It yields the protein CASKDTEGYTF.